What follows is one T cell receptor (beta chain) and its context. This receptor's antigen is unknown. Per-base qualities were not stored, and no clone one base away is much larger. This sample is part of a study of control samples from healthy donors and cancer patients (dated by TCRdb to about 2020). The CDR3 goes from the cysteine to the phenylalanine over 11 residues. Only CDR3 DNA is held: 33 bases, read in frame from base 1. The CDR1 and CDR2 encoded by the germline V gene (reference sequence) are DFQATT and SNEGSKA. V loses 7 bases, J loses 5 bases, and the germline ends lie 11 bases apart. The method was the immunoSEQ multiplex PCR assay. Held by TCRdb, this immuneACCESS table contains in-frame sequences only and omits some clones. Under half of the omission traces to an unresolved V gene where checked; the cause of the rest is unknown. The sample table contains 150,000 to 200,000 clones; only one count was recorded for nearly 90% of them. The ten largest clones take up just over 1.4% of the sample.

The chain couples TRBV20-1 to TRBJ1-1, with no D gene named confidently. The source of this sequence is a woman aged 50 to 60 in good health. The sequenced sample consisted of blood. The DNA sequence is TGCAGTGAATTAGTGGGAACTGAAGCTTTCTTT. Its amino acids are CSELVGTEAFF.